This passage covers 3 T cell receptor beta chains from one sample sequenced in a study of blood T cell repertoires in COVID-19. Produced via immunoSEQ multiplex PCR; TCRdb's table is partial and in-frame only. Here the sample spans approximately 92,000 clones, 80% to 85% being singletons. Sequencing input: peripheral blood. The receptors originated from a man in his sixties or seventies with active or convalescent COVID-19.

This sequence joins TRBV2 and TRBJ1-1; 9 nucleotides line up with TRBD1. Per germline, CDR1 SNHLY and CDR2 FYNNEI. The J segment lost 4 bases and the V segment lost 6 bases, leaving 6 bases of the junction unmatched. CDR3 size: 14 residues. This CDR3 is CASSSDRGSTEAFF. CDR3 DNA: TGTGCCAGCAGCTCGGACAGGGGAAGCACTGAAGCTTTCTTT.

The chain links TRBV4-3 to TRBJ2-2; D is undetermined. V lost 1 base and J 8 bases, leaving 8 bases between the germline ends. Germline V gene data show CDR1 as LGHNA and CDR2 as YSLEER. CDR3 length: 13 amino acids. DNA for the CDR3: TGCGCCAGCAGCCAAGTATTGCGGGGGGAGCTGTTTTTT. This encodes CASSQVLRGELFF.

In nucleotides, the CDR3 is TGTGCCAGCAGTATGTTAATTAATACAGATACGCAGTATTTT. Translation: CASSMLINTDTQYF. V gene TRBV7-2 combines with J gene TRBJ2-3; no clear D gene. CDR3 length: 14 amino acids. Trimming took off 6 bases at V and 3 bases at J, with 13 bases between the two ends. Looked up from germline, CDR1 is SGHTA and CDR2 is FQGNSA.